This TCR beta chain was captured by sequencing in a study of blood T cell repertoires in COVID-19. About the study: COVID-19 samples collected from the United States, Italy and Spain covered acute and convalescent phases.

TCRdb's table, derived via immunoSEQ multiplex PCR, lists solely in-frame clones and lacks some. The table has approximately 530,000 clones, roughly nine tenths seen once. Trimming pared 3 bases from V and 6 bases from J, leaving 17 bases between. This CDR3 region has 15 residues. The germline gives CDR1 ENHRY, CDR2 SYGVKD. This clonotype originated in a woman aged 45-65 years with COVID-19, enrolled during active disease. The sequenced sample was peripheral blood. V usage is TRBV10-3 and J usage is TRBJ1-1; possible D gene TRBD1, 6 bases. Here the CDR3 reads CAISDRGRGGAEAFF. In nucleotides, the CDR3 is TGTGCCATCAGTGATAGAGGTCGTGGGGGCGCTGAAGCTTTCTTT.